This T cell receptor beta chain is from a study of blood T cell repertoires in COVID-19. Whole-study context: Material from acute and convalescent COVID-19 was sourced from the United States, Italy and Spain.

V gave up 5 bases and J gave up 0 bases, with 17 bases separating them. CDR3 length: 16 residues. CDR1 is SNHLY, CDR2 FYNNEI, per germline. In the original workflow: Nucleated cell number was recorded as an estimate derived from reference gene primer amplification. The method was immunoSEQ multiplex PCR; TCRdb's version includes in-frame clones alone and lacks a portion of them. V, J and clone size reflect that table, while D and trimming were determined from the DNA. The sample has approximately 300,000 clones, roughly 90% seen once; the top ten hold 5% to 7%. The sample was peripheral blood. The J gene is TRBJ2-7, the V gene TRBV2, with D perhaps TRBD2 (6 bases). The TCR comes from a man between 18 and 29 years old who had recovered from COVID-19. The CDR3 DNA sequence: TGTGCCAGCAGTACCGTGGATAGCGGCCCCTCCTACGAGCAGTACTTC. Translating it yields CASSTVDSGPSYEQYF.